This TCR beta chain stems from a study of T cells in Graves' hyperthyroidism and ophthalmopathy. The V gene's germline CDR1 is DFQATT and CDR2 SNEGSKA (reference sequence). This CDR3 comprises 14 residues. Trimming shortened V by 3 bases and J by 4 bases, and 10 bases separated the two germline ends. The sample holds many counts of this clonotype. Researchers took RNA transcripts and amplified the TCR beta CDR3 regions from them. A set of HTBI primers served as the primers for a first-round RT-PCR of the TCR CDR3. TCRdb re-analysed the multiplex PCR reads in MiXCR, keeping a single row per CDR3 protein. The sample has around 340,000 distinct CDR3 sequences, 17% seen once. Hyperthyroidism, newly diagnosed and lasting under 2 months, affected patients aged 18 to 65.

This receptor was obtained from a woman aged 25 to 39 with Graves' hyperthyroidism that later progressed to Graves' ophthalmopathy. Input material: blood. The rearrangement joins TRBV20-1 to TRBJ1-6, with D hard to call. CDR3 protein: CSASPGEYNSPLHF. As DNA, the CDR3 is TGCAGTGCTAGTCCCGGAGAGTATAATTCACCCCTCCACTTT.